This is a list of T cell receptor beta chains from one sample in a study of human T cells and chemical hapten exposure. TCRdb reprocessed the RACE reads via MiXCR and lists one record per CDR3 protein. The top ten hold 2.8% of the sample, which has 100,000 to 150,000 distinct CDR3 sequences, approximately 12% seen once. This material consisted of whole blood, taken in connection with sensitization to the hapten diphenylcyclopropenone (DPC). These receptors were collected from a young woman with alopecia areata. Some clones in this sample may be carry-over from other donors' samples. CDR3s include the opening cysteine and the closing phenylalanine or tryptophan. A D gene is named only where the DNA matches it firmly. Where a row states a size, it is once, few, many or the class of an expanded clone; other rows omit it.

NA,NA,TRBJ2-7,TRBV6-6,TGTGCCAGCAGTTACCCGGCGGGGCCGGCTTCCTACGAGCAGTACTTC,CASSYPAGPASYEQYF
few,TRBD1,TRBJ1-5,TRBV30,TGTGCCTGGAGCTTGGGACAGGTCAATCAGCCCCAGCATTTT,CAWSLGQVNQPQHF
few,TRBD2,TRBJ2-7,TRBV6-5,TGTGCCAGCACCACCCGGGGGGTCAGTTCTATTTACGAGCAGTACTTC,CASTTRGVSSIYEQYF
few,NA,TRBJ2-7,TRBV7-7,TGTGCCAGCAGTTCGGGACCTAGGGACGAGCAGTACTTC,CASSSGPRDEQYF
few,NA,TRBJ2-2,TRBV27,TGTGCCAGCAGTTTAAGGGGGACAACCTTCACCGGGGAGCTGTTTTTT,CASSLRGTTFTGELFF
many,NA,TRBJ1-2,TRBV3-1,TGTGCCAGCAGCCAAGAGACGGGCTCCGGTGGCTACACCTTC,CASSQETGSGGYTF
NA,TRBD1,TRBJ2-5,TRBV4-3,TGCGCCAGCAGCCAAGTAACAGGGGGCGAGACCCAGTACTTC,CASSQVTGGETQYF
NA,NA,TRBJ1-3,TRBV4-3,TGCGCCAGCAGCCAAGATTCGCAGGGCAGCAACACCATATATTTT,CASSQDSQGSNTIYF
few,NA,TRBJ1-2,TRBV29-1,TGCAGCGCGGGTAAGATCGACCGGACCAAGGGCTACACCTTC,CSAGKIDRTKGYTF
many,TRBD2,TRBJ2-3,TRBV7-6,TGTGCCAGCAGCCGCGGACTAGCGGGGAGCACAGATACGCAGTATTTT,CASSRGLAGSTDTQYF
few,NA,TRBJ1-3,TRBV19,TGTGCCAGTAACTACAGGGCTGGAAACACCATATATTTT,CASNYRAGNTIYF
few,NA,TRBJ2-1,TRBV6-4,TGTGCCAGCAGTGAAAGGCAGGGACCCTACAATGAGCAGTTCTTC,CASSERQGPYNEQFF
NA,TRBD1,TRBJ2-5,TRBV6-1,TGTGCCAGCAGCGGGACAGGGAGAGAGACCCAGTACTTC,CASSGTGRETQYF
few,TRBD1,TRBJ1-3,TRBV3-1,TGTGCCAGCCAAGGACAGGCAGGGCTAGGAAACACCATATATTTT,CASQGQAGLGNTIYF
many,NA,TRBJ1-1,TRBV5-5,TGTGCCAGCAGCTGGAAGACAGAGAACACTGAAGCTTTCTTT,CASSWKTENTEAFF
NA,NA,TRBJ2-3,TRBV20-1,TGCAGTGCTATAAGCCTCCGGACACGCACAGATACGCAGTATTTT,CSAISLRTRTDTQYF
NA,NA,TRBJ2-5,TRBV2,TGTGCCAGCAGTGGGTGGATCCAAGAGACCCAGTACTTC,CASSGWIQETQYF
few,TRBD1,TRBJ1-1,TRBV10-1,TGCGCCAGCAGTGAGTCGACAGGGGGTATCACTGAAGCTTTCTTT,CASSESTGGITEAFF
NA,NA,TRBJ2-3,TRBV28,TGTGCCAGCAGAAGCCCCGGGGGAATAATAGATACGCAGTATTTT,CASRSPGGIIDTQYF
many,NA,TRBJ2-3,TRBV7-3,TGTGCCAGCAGCTTAACCGGCGGCACAGATACGCAGTATTTT,CASSLTGGTDTQYF
NA,NA,TRBJ1-2,TRBV5-5,TGTGCCAGCAGCTCGGGCAATTTCTTCTATGGCTACACCTTC,CASSSGNFFYGYTF
many,TRBD2,TRBJ2-5,TRBV27,TGTGCCAGCAGTTTAACGGGGGGGCCGGAGACCCAGTACTTC,CASSLTGGPETQYF
many,TRBD1,TRBJ1-1,TRBV7-8,TGTGCCAGCAGCTTAATACAGGGGGCTGAAGCTTTCTTT,CASSLIQGAEAFF
many,NA,TRBJ1-4,TRBV29-1,TGCAGCGTTGAAGATGGGGGCCGGGAAAAACTGTTTTTT,CSVEDGGREKLFF
many,NA,TRBJ1-2,TRBV27,TGTGCCAGCAGTTGGACAGAGAACTATGGCTACACCTTC,CASSWTENYGYTF
many,TRBD1,TRBJ1-6,TRBV6-2/TRBV6-3,TGTGCCAGCAGGGGACTGGGACAGATCAATTCACCCCTCCACTTT,CASRGLGQINSPLHF
NA,TRBD1,TRBJ1-4,TRBV12-3/TRBV12-4,TGTGCCAGCAGTTCCATACAGGGGGCGATTGAAAAACTGTTTTTT,CASSSIQGAIEKLFF
few,TRBD1,TRBJ2-7,TRBV6-2/TRBV6-3,TGTGCCAGCAGGCCGACAGGGCGATTGGAAGAGCAGTACTTC,CASRPTGRLEEQYF
NA,NA,TRBJ2-2,TRBV15,TGTGCCACCAGCAGAGATTTGGGGTCGACTCGTATCGCCGGGGAGCTGTTTTTT,CATSRDLGSTRIAGELFF
few,NA,TRBJ2-5,TRBV4-1,TGCGCCAGCAGCCAGGGGACCTCGTACCAAGAGACCCAGTACTTC,CASSQGTSYQETQYF
NA,TRBD2,TRBJ2-1,TRBV7-2,TGTGCCAGCAGCTGGGGACTAGCGGGGGGCTCCTCCCCGTTCTTC,CASSWGLAGGSSPFF
few,NA,TRBJ2-7,TRBV6-6,TGTGCCAGCAGCACTCCCGTGAGGACAGCCTACGAGCAGTACTTC,CASSTPVRTAYEQYF
many,NA,TRBJ1-2,TRBV11-2,TGTGCCAGCAGCTTTTCGAACAGCCAGTATGGCTACACCTTC,CASSFSNSQYGYTF
medium-sized,TRBD1,TRBJ1-2,TRBV6-5,TGTGCCAGCAGTTTAAAGGGACAGCTATATGGCTACACCTTC,CASSLKGQLYGYTF
few,NA,TRBJ2-3,TRBV6-1,TGTGCCAGCACCGAGGCCAGGGGCCTCACAGATACGCAGTATTTT,CASTEARGLTDTQYF
NA,TRBD1,TRBJ1-3,TRBV5-1,TGCGCCAGCTCGCCGGGACAGCGCTCCGGGGACACCATATATTTT,CASSPGQRSGDTIYF
many,TRBD1,TRBJ2-5,TRBV29-1,TGCAGCGTTGCCTTCGGGACAGATCAAGAGACCCAGTACTTC,CSVAFGTDQETQYF
few,TRBD1,TRBJ1-4,TRBV12-3/TRBV12-4,TGTGCCAGCAGTAACAGGGGCGCCGGCACTAATGAAAAACTGTTTTTT,CASSNRGAGTNEKLFF
NA,NA,TRBJ1-1,TRBV7-9,TGTGCCAGCAGCTTTAGAATGAACACTGAAGCTTTCTTT,CASSFRMNTEAFF
few,NA,TRBJ2-7,TRBV18,TGTGCCAGCTCACCTCCGGCAGAGGTCGAGCAGTACTTC,CASSPPAEVEQYF
NA,NA,TRBJ2-3,TRBV7-2,TGTGCCAGCAGGGCCCTGAACACAGATACGCAGTATTTT,CASRALNTDTQYF
many,TRBD1,TRBJ1-2,TRBV27,TGTGCCAGCAGTTTAACGGACAGGGAGGGCTACACCTTC,CASSLTDREGYTF
few,NA,TRBJ2-6,TRBV7-6,TGTGCCAGCAGCCCGGATGCGGGGGCGAGGGCCAACGTCCTGACTTTC,CASSPDAGARANVLTF
few,NA,TRBJ2-7,TRBV12-3/TRBV12-4,TGTGCCAGCAGTCCATGGGACACTTCCTACGAGCAGTACTTC,CASSPWDTSYEQYF
few,NA,TRBJ1-5,TRBV20-1,TGCAGTGCGGGGGAGGAGAGCAATCAGCCCCAGCATTTT,CSAGEESNQPQHF
NA,NA,TRBJ1-1,TRBV3-1,TGTGCCAGCAGCCAAGATGGGCCCCCTGAAGCTTTCTTT,CASSQDGPPEAFF
few,NA,TRBJ1-5,TRBV19,TGTGCCAGTACCTATGGGCAGGGTTCATGGCAGCCCCAGCATTTT,CASTYGQGSWQPQHF
NA,NA,TRBJ1-1,TRBV10-3,TGTGCCATCAGAGAAGATCCAGGGAGCACTGAAGCTTTCTTT,CAIREDPGSTEAFF
few,NA,TRBJ1-5,TRBV20-1,TGCAGTGCTAGAGTGACAGGACTTCCCCAGCATTTT,CSARVTGLPQHF
NA,TRBD1,TRBJ2-7,TRBV20-1,TGCAGTGCTAGAGATCTTTGGGGACAGGGTACCTACGAGCAGTACTTC,CSARDLWGQGTYEQYF
few,TRBD2,TRBJ2-7,TRBV5-4,TGTGCCAGCAGCTTGACCGTCGAGACTAGCGTTGTTTACGAGCAGTACTTC,CASSLTVETSVVYEQYF
many,NA,TRBJ2-7,TRBV11-2,TGTGCCAGCAGCCACACCACTCAGACCTACGAGCAGTACTTC,CASSHTTQTYEQYF
NA,NA,TRBJ1-1,TRBV6-2/TRBV6-3,TGTGCCAGCAGTTACGATAGCACAGGGAACACTGAAGCTTTCTTT,CASSYDSTGNTEAFF